A single sample gave rise to the 22 T cell receptor beta chains below, sequenced in a study of shared clonotypes between healthy human individuals. TCRdb keeps only in-frame clones here, not all; method: immunoSEQ multiplex PCR. Of some 2,000,000 clones in the sample, roughly 95% were seen once. The sequenced material came from naive CD4+ T cells sorted from blood. Stated subset: CD45RA+ positively selected. These receptors originate from a man younger than 35 in good health.

J is TRBJ1-1 and V is TRBV5-1, with 11 bases fitting TRBD1. After removal of 4 bases from V and 5 bases from J, the junction contained 13 bases not matched to a gene. The germline V gene has CDR1 SGHRS and CDR2 YFSETQ. The CDR3 loop spans 17 amino acids. In nucleotides, the CDR3 is TGCGCCAGCAGCCAGGACAGGGGGCTGCTCGGGGTGACTGAAGCTTTCTTT. It specifies CASSQDRGLLGVTEAFF.

V usage is TRBV29-1 and J usage is TRBJ1-6, with TRBD1 matching 7 bases. The CDR3 consists of 11 residues. Germline V gene data show CDR1 as SQVTM and CDR2 as ANQGSEA. The V segment lost 4 bases and the J segment 12 bases; nucleotides outside the gene matches: 3. In nucleotides, the CDR3 is TGCAGCGTTGGGGACAGCGTACCCCTCCACTTT. It encodes CSVGDSVPLHF.

The chain couples TRBV7-9 to TRBJ2-2, with TRBD2 identical over 9 bases. The germline gives CDR1 SEHNR, CDR2 FQNEAQ (reference sequence). The CDR3 extends over 18 amino acids. V shed 4 bases, J shed 1 base, and the junction held 10 bases outside the gene matches. The CDR3 sequence is CASSWRASGAENTGELFF. In nucleotides, the CDR3 is TGTGCCAGCAGCTGGCGGGCTAGCGGGGCCGAGAACACCGGGGAGCTGTTTTTT. Based on the CDR3 plus reference TRBV7-9 and TRBJ2-2, the full variable domain is DTGVSQNPRHKITKRGQNVTFRCDPISEHNRLYWYRQTLGQGPEFLTYFQNEAQLEKSRLLSDRFSAERPKGSFSTLEIQRTEQGDSAMYLCASSWRASGAENTGELFFGEGSRLTVL.

The rearrangement links TRBV5-4 to TRBJ2-5; the D gene is possibly TRBD2 (5 bases). V was cut by 4 bases and J by 4 bases, with 14 bases left in between. The CDR3 is 14 amino acids. Germline values: CDR1 SGHNT, CDR2 YYREEE (reference sequence). CDR3 nucleotide sequence: TGTGCCAGCAGCCCACGGGATAAGTTAGAGACCCAGTACTTC. Translating gives CASSPRDKLETQYF.

This clone showed up just once. This chain connects TRBV9 to TRBJ2-3; possible D gene TRBD2, 5 bases. The CDR3 extends over 15 amino acids. Trimming left V 3 bases short and J 0 bases short, with 11 bases between. Germline CDR1 is SGDLS and CDR2 is YYNGEE. In DNA, the CDR3 is TGTGCCAGCAGCGCTCAAGCGGCTAGCACAGATACGCAGTATTTT. It codes for CASSAQAASTDTQYF.

The rearrangement joins TRBV7-2 to TRBJ2-7; D gene ambiguous. V lost 0 bases to trimming and J lost 1 base, with 10 bases between them. The CDR3 is 15 residues long. Germline CDR1 is SGHTA and CDR2 is FQGNSA. Written as DNA, the CDR3 is TGTGCCAGCAGCTTAGCCCCATTGGGGTCCTACGAGCAGTACTTC. Amino acids: CASSLAPLGSYEQYF.

The chain carries TRBV13 and TRBJ2-3; 14 nucleotides line up with TRBD2. CDR3 length equals 18 residues. V trimming: 4 bases; J trimming: 2 bases; junction bases outside the gene matches: 8. Germline assignment: CDR1 PRHDT and CDR2 FYEKMQ (reference sequence). CDR3 sequence (DNA): TGTGCCAGCAGCTCCCCGGGACTAGCGGGAGCTGACACAGATACGCAGTATTTT. As protein: CASSSPGLAGADTDTQYF.

J is TRBJ1-6 and V is TRBV28; D possibly corresponds to TRBD1 (6 bases). V lost 2 bases, J lost 8 bases, and 10 bases lay in between. CDR1 MDHEN and CDR2 SYDVKM come from the germline V gene. The CDR3 contains 14 residues. This CDR3 is CASSLEGVYSPLHF. CDR3 nucleotide sequence: TGTGCCAGCAGTTTAGAGGGGGTTTATTCACCCCTCCACTTT.

J is TRBJ1-4 and V is TRBV5-1; D is unresolved. Germline V CDR1 and CDR2: SGHRS, YFSETQ. There are 14 residues in the CDR3. V was clipped by 4 bases and J by 4 bases, with 11 bases between them. The CDR3 sequence: CASSIPKDNEKLFF. CDR3 coding DNA: TGCGCCAGCAGCATTCCCAAAGATAATGAAAAACTGTTTTTT.

This rearrangement joins TRBV30 to TRBJ2-7; 9 bases align to TRBD2. Germline assignment: CDR1 GTSNPN and CDR2 SVGIG (reference sequence). Germline trimming cut 3 bases from V and 0 bases from J; bases unmatched to any gene: 12. This CDR3 has 17 amino acids. The CDR3 bases are TGTGCCTGGAGCCTGGACCGGACTAGCGCTAGCTCCTACGAGCAGTACTTC. This translates into CAWSLDRTSASSYEQYF.

CDR3 sequence reads: CASSLASVGEGAFF. The CDR3 coding sequence is TGTGCCAGCAGCTTAGCTTCTGTGGGTGAAGGAGCTTTCTTT. The chain employs TRBV7-2 and TRBJ1-1; D gene uncertain. Looked up from germline, CDR1 is SGHTA and CDR2 is FQGNSA. The V end lost 0 bases, the J end lost 10 bases, and 15 bases lay between the germline ends. This CDR3 contains 14 residues.

V usage is TRBV18 and J usage is TRBJ2-7, with 9 bases aligning to TRBD1. J lost 4 bases, V lost 4 bases, and 8 bases had no gene match. Germline CDR1 KGHSH, CDR2 LQKENI. This CDR3 is 15 amino acids long. The CDR3: CASSQTPGTGYEQYF. The CDR3 nucleotides are TGTGCCAGCTCACAGACCCCCGGGACAGGGTACGAGCAGTACTTC.

In regard to this clone: This same CDR3 is encoded by further DNA sequences in the sample. This rearrangement joins TRBV19 to TRBJ2-2; no clear D gene. The V gene lost 2 bases and the J gene lost 7 bases, with 11 bases spanning the gap. The CDR3 has 14 residues. Germline-derived CDR1 and CDR2 are LNHDA and SQIVND (reference sequence). CDR3 in DNA: TGTGCCAGTAGTATAAATTGGGTTGACGGGGAGCTGTTTTTT. This codes for CASSINWVDGELFF.

The rearrangement uses TRBV19 and TRBJ1-5; TRBD1 matches 9 bases. The CDR3 covers 17 residues. CDR1 and CDR2 from the germline V gene are LNHDA and SQIVND (reference sequence). V shed 1 base, J shed 7 bases, and the junction held 11 bases outside the gene matches. Here the CDR3 reads CASSIAPTGGLGQPQHF. The CDR3 DNA reads as TGTGCCAGTAGTATAGCCCCGACAGGGGGATTGGGCCAGCCCCAGCATTTT.

This clone has a single count. The J gene is TRBJ2-5, the V gene TRBV7-2; 8 bases are shared with TRBD2. Germline trimming cut 5 bases from V and 1 base from J; bases unmatched to any gene: 9. Germline V lookup: CDR1 SGHTA, CDR2 FQGNSA. The CDR3 extends over 16 amino acids. CDR3 nucleotides: TGTGCCAGCAGCCCTCGGGAGGGTAAGGGCCAAGAGACCCAGTACTTC. Translated, it gives CASSPREGKGQETQYF.

The V gene is TRBV9, the J gene TRBJ1-4, with a tentative D call TRBD1 (6 bases). The CDR3 is made up of 15 amino acids. Germline V CDR1 and CDR2: SGDLS, YYNGEE. Trimming removed 3 bases at V and 8 bases at J, with 17 bases between. CDR3 protein: CASSAMDGRGEKLFF. The CDR3 DNA reads TGTGCCAGCAGCGCGATGGACGGTAGGGGGGAAAAACTGTTTTTT.

This clone has a single count. CDR3 sequence: CASSPDRISSYNEQFF. The DNA of the CDR3 is TGTGCCAGCAGTCCCGACAGGATAAGCTCCTACAATGAGCAGTTCTTC. The rearrangement joins TRBV25-1 to TRBJ2-1, with D perhaps matching TRBD1 (6 bases). The V gene's germline CDR1 is MGHDK and CDR2 SYGVNS. The CDR3 is made up of 16 amino acids. V was clipped by 5 bases and J by 0 bases, with 14 bases between them.

Points on this clone: The same CDR3 can be traced to other DNA sequences in this sample. The rearrangement links TRBV6-5 to TRBJ1-1, with D maybe TRBD1 (5 bases). The V end lost 1 base, the J end lost 1 base, and 7 bases lay between the germline ends. The CDR3 spans 14 residues. The germline gives CDR1 MNHEY, CDR2 SVGAGI. CDR3 DNA sequence: TGTGCCAGCAGTTACTTGGGGGGGAACACTGAAGCTTTCTTT. Its translation is CASSYLGGNTEAFF.

The chain couples TRBV2 to TRBJ2-3; maybe TRBD2 (7 bases). The V gene lost 4 bases and the J gene lost 8 bases, with 16 bases spanning the gap. The CDR3 is made up of 14 amino acids. The germline gives CDR1 SNHLY, CDR2 FYNNEI. Written as DNA, the CDR3 is TGTGCCAGCAGTGGACGACGGGGGGCAGGTACGCAGTATTTT. This translates into CASSGRRGAGTQYF.

This sequence joins TRBV2 and TRBJ2-2; D is perhaps TRBD1 (5 bases). The V end lost 1 base, the J end lost 4 bases, and 7 bases lay between the germline ends. The CDR3 length is 14 residues. Germline CDR1 reads SNHLY; CDR2 reads FYNNEI. The CDR3 nucleotides are TGTGCCAGCAGTGAAGACAGGAGCACCGGGGAGCTGTTTTTT. The encoded protein is CASSEDRSTGELFF.

The chain employs TRBV19 and TRBJ1-5; no clear D. The germline V gene has CDR1 LNHDA and CDR2 SQIVND (reference sequence). The CDR3 spans 15 residues. Trimming removed 5 bases at V and 0 bases at J, with 11 bases between. The CDR3 nucleotides are TGTGCCAGTAGTCCAGCCTATTATAGCAATCAGCCCCAGCATTTT. Translation gives CASSPAYYSNQPQHF.

The chain recombines TRBV6-6 with TRBJ1-1, with D perhaps matching TRBD1 (6 bases). Germline-derived CDR1 and CDR2 are MNHNY and SVGAGI (reference sequence). This CDR3 spans 12 amino acids. The V end lost 2 bases, the J end lost 8 bases, and 9 bases lay between the germline ends. The chain's CDR3 is CASSYPQGEAFF. The CDR3 coding sequence is TGTGCCAGCAGTTACCCGCAGGGGGAAGCTTTCTTT.